These 19 T cell receptor beta chains share one sample of origin, sequenced in a study of identical twins. Each CDR3 protein gets one entry after TCRdb re-called the 5' RACE reads with MiXCR. The table includes 1.5 million to 2 million distinct CDR3 sequences, roughly a third detected once. Source material: cord blood. These receptors were collected from a newborn girl in good health.

The chain couples TRBV11-2 to TRBJ2-1; 7 nucleotides agree with TRBD2. This CDR3 comprises 15 residues. V lost 4 bases, J lost 6 bases, and 9 bases stayed unmatched. Germline values: CDR1 SGHAT, CDR2 FQNNGV. The CDR3 loop reads CASSSDGGSGNEQFF. In DNA, the CDR3 is TGTGCCAGCAGCTCCGACGGGGGGTCCGGCAATGAGCAGTTCTTC.

This clonotype was counted many times. The chain combines TRBV12-3 or TRBV12-4 with TRBJ1-5, with D unresolved. CDR3 size: 14 residues. V shed 6 bases and J shed 0 bases, with 9 bases lying between them. The CDR3 sequence: CASSRRYSNQPQHF. CDR3 DNA sequence: TGTGCCAGCAGCCGACGTTATAGCAATCAGCCCCAGCATTTT.

The chain uses TRBV24-1 and TRBJ2-1; 12 bases line up with TRBD1. Germline trimming cut 4 bases from V and 6 bases from J; bases unmatched to any gene: 3. The CDR3 consists of 15 residues. Germline CDR1 reads KGHDR; CDR2 reads SFDVKD. CDR3 nucleotide sequence: TGTGCCACCAGTGAGTGGGACAGGGGGCCCAATGAGCAGTTCTTC. Its protein product is CATSEWDRGPNEQFF.

As DNA, the CDR3 is TGTGCCAGCAGTTCTGGGCCGGGGGCGGGGAACGAGCAGTACTTC. It specifies CASSSGPGAGNEQYF. The V and J genes are TRBV27 and TRBJ2-7, with D perhaps assigned TRBD1 or TRBD2 (6 bases each). The germline CDR1 and CDR2 sequences are MNHEY and SMNVEV (reference sequence). The germline V and J ends were trimmed by 4 bases and 5 bases, with 18 bases remaining between them. The CDR3 extends over 15 amino acids.

The CDR3 protein is CASSEPGTGNTEAFF. CDR3 sequence (DNA): TGCGCCAGCAGTGAGCCCGGGACAGGGAACACTGAAGCTTTCTTT. This chain uses TRBV10-1 with TRBJ1-1; 8 bases are a match to TRBD1. Germline-derived CDR1 and CDR2 are WNHNN and SYGVQD (reference sequence). The CDR3 is 15 residues long. Germline trimming cut 2 bases from V and 1 base from J; bases unmatched to any gene: 3.

The chain recombines TRBV28 with TRBJ2-3; 11 bases align to TRBD1. This CDR3 has 15 residues. Germline V gene lookup returns CDR1 MDHEN and CDR2 SYDVKM. V was pared by 7 bases and J by 11 bases, with 14 bases of the junction left unmatched. The CDR3 loop is CASTRTGGAYNEQYF. In DNA form, the CDR3 reads TGTGCCAGCACCCGGACAGGGGGCGCCTACAATGAGCAGTATTTT.

V usage is TRBV4-1 and J usage is TRBJ2-7; 8 bases line up with TRBD2. This CDR3 comprises 15 residues. The ends lost 1 base at V and 2 bases at J; junction bases unmatched: 4. Germline V gene data show CDR1 as MGHRA and CDR2 as YSYEKL. The CDR3 bases are TGCGCCAGCAGCCAAGTGCGGGGGGACCCCTACGAGCAGTACTTC. Protein sequence: CASSQVRGDPYEQYF.

The chain uses TRBV5-4 and TRBJ2-1; 9 nucleotides agree with TRBD2. The CDR3 runs to 15 residues. The germline CDR1 and CDR2 sequences are SGHNT and YYREEE (reference sequence). V shed 3 bases, J shed 5 bases, and the junction held 6 bases outside the gene matches. CDR3 sequence (DNA): TGTGCCAGCAGCTCATATAGCGGGAGCAACAATGAGCAGTTCTTC. Residues: CASSSYSGSNNEQFF.

This chain links TRBV4-2 with TRBJ1-1; 8 nucleotides line up with TRBD1. Per the germline V gene, CDR1 is LGHNA and CDR2 is YNFKEQ. The V segment lost 2 bases and the J segment 7 bases; nucleotides outside the gene matches: 9. The CDR3 totals 15 residues. In DNA form, the CDR3 reads TGTGCCAGCAGCCAACCAGGGGGCGCGGTACTTGAAGCTTTCTTT. It specifies CASSQPGGAVLEAFF.

This clonotype showed up just once. The V and J genes are TRBV5-8 and TRBJ1-6; TRBD1 matches at 8 bases. Unmatched junction bases numbered 7, after V lost 3 bases and J lost 8 bases. In germline, CDR1 is SGHTS, CDR2 YDEGEE. The CDR3 sequence is 15 residues long. CDR3 nucleotides: TGTGCCAGCAGCTCATGGACAGGGACGGATTCACCCCTCCACTTT. Its translation: CASSSWTGTDSPLHF.

On this clonotype itself: A much larger clonotype is one base distant, so this may be a read error. The CDR3 loop is CSAARRLAQHYEQYF. The CDR3 DNA sequence: TGCAGTGCTGCTCGCCGACTAGCGCAACACTACGAGCAGTACTTC. The chain is built from TRBV20-1 and TRBJ2-7; 8 bases are a match to TRBD2. Germline trimming cut 5 bases from V and 3 bases from J; bases unmatched to any gene: 12. The CDR3 runs 15 residues. In germline, CDR1 is DFQATT, CDR2 SNEGSKA (reference sequence).

The rearrangement uses TRBV5-1 and TRBJ2-2; either TRBD1 or TRBD2 may fit D (6 bases each). The CDR3 is 15 amino acids. Per the germline V gene, CDR1 is SGHRS and CDR2 is YFSETQ. The V and J ends lost 5 bases and 6 bases respectively, with 17 bases between them. CDR3 loop: CASSLQGGSSGELFF. DNA of the CDR3: TGCGCCAGCAGTTTACAGGGAGGAAGTTCCGGGGAGCTGTTTTTT.

This clonotype turned up a few times. The chain links TRBV19 to TRBJ2-7; D possibly corresponds to TRBD2 (6 bases). The V and J ends lost 5 bases and 5 bases respectively, with 13 bases between them. Germline V lookup: CDR1 LNHDA, CDR2 SQIVND (reference sequence). The CDR3 contains 13 residues. The DNA for the CDR3 is TGTGCCAGTAGTGGACTACCGGCGAACGAGCAGTACTTC. It is translated as CASSGLPANEQYF.

This clonotype has just a few counts. This chain joins TRBV28 and TRBJ2-3; unclear D gene. Trimming took off 7 bases at V and 6 bases at J, with 8 bases between the two ends. Germline loops: CDR1 MDHEN, CDR2 SYDVKM. This CDR3 region has 11 residues. The CDR3 DNA sequence: TGTGCCAGCAAATCCCTCGATACGCAGTATTTT. Translating gives CASKSLDTQYF.

This clonotype has a handful of counts. The genes are TRBV5-1 and TRBJ2-1, with 13 bases matching TRBD2. The CDR3 runs 16 residues. Germline-derived CDR1 and CDR2 are SGHRS and YFSETQ. J gave up 7 bases and V 3 bases, and 7 bases lay outside the gene matches. The CDR3 nucleotides are TGCGCCAGCAGCTGGGGACCGGGACTAGCGGGGAATGAGCAGTTCTTC. Protein: CASSWGPGLAGNEQFF.

The chain has TRBV30 and TRBJ2-2; the D gene is possibly TRBD1 (5 bases). Germline loops: CDR1 GTSNPN, CDR2 SVGIG (reference sequence). The ends were cut back, 0 bases at V and 7 bases at J, with 15 bases in the middle. The CDR3 totals 15 residues. CDR3 nucleotides: TGTGCCTGGAGTGTGACTCCACCCGACAGCGGGGAGCTGTTTTTT. Translating gives CAWSVTPPDSGELFF.

The rearrangement joins TRBV20-1 to TRBJ2-3; D may be TRBD2 (5 bases). Germline lookup yields CDR1 DFQATT and CDR2 SNEGSKA (reference sequence). V was shortened by 6 bases and J by 2 bases, with 15 bases between the two germline ends. The CDR3 length is 14 residues. The CDR3: CSARPGSITDTQYF. The CDR3, as DNA: TGCAGTGCGAGGCCGGGGAGCATCACAGATACGCAGTATTTT.

This clonotype was detected only a few times. This chain connects TRBV12-5 to TRBJ1-5, with D maybe TRBD1 (6 bases). With 1 base removed from V and 5 bases from J, the gap between germline ends came to 15 bases. CDR1 LGHNT and CDR2 FRNRAP come from the germline V gene. The CDR3 extends over 16 amino acids. The DNA of the CDR3 is TGTGCTAGTGGTTTGGCCCAACAGGGTCCTTATCAGCCCCAGCATTTT. The encoded protein is CASGLAQQGPYQPQHF.

This clonotype was counted only a few times. The rearrangement uses TRBV28 and TRBJ1-2; D uncertain. The CDR3 has 13 amino acids. The germline V gene encodes CDR1 MDHEN and CDR2 SYDVKM. The germline V and J ends were trimmed by 5 bases and 4 bases, with 11 bases remaining between them. This CDR3 is CASSQTWGYGYTF. In DNA, the CDR3 is TGTGCCAGCAGTCAAACATGGGGCTATGGCTACACCTTC.